The present T cell receptor beta chain was sequenced within a study of blood T cell repertoires in COVID-19. Background on the study: Collection of acute and convalescent COVID-19 samples took place in the United States, Italy and Spain. Sources were T cells, B-cell-depleted T cells, or PBMCs; the material itself was cDNA or gDNA.

As to this clone: It is likely a read error, because the conserved phenylalanine at the end of the CDR3 is missing. It is unclear where the CDR3 begins or ends on the DNA, so no DNA is shown, and the CDR3 is as TCRdb lists it.

Authors' analysis steps: Estimation of nucleated cell counts relied on the amplification of reference gene primers. Sequencing used immunoSEQ multiplex PCR; TCRdb keeps in-frame clones, though not all of them. Clonal size and the V and J genes are those of that table, whereas D and trimming came from the DNA. Here the sample spans 200,000 to 300,000 clones, approximately 90% being singletons. The germline V gene has CDR1 MNHGY and CDR2 SVAAGI. The CDR3 length equals 8 residues, ends included. This receptor was identified in a woman aged 40-49 years with acute or convalescent COVID-19. This chain links TRBV6-9 with TRBJ1-4; the DNA was not compared with TRBD1, the D call given in the table. Input material: peripheral blood. CDR3 residues: CASSFEGR.